Each of the 22 T cell receptor beta chains below was sequenced from the same sample in a study of cytomegalovirus exposure and HLA in healthy donors. Both 60 Vbeta primers and 13 Jbeta primers went into the PCR. The repertoire was sequenced with immunoSEQ multiplex PCR; TCRdb's copy has only in-frame clones and lacks some. The sample shows 130,000 to 150,000 clones, approximately 83% of them seen only once. What was sequenced was PBMCs. The receptors were gathered from a woman between 40 and 50 years old in good health and CMV-seronegative.

This clone has just one count. This sequence joins TRBV19 and TRBJ1-4; 7 positions match TRBD1. The CDR3 runs 15 residues. Looked up from germline, CDR1 is LNHDA and CDR2 is SQIVND (reference sequence). V was pared by 7 bases and J by 4 bases, with 9 bases of the junction left unmatched. The CDR3 sequence: CASTLTGTDNEKLFF. The CDR3 nucleotides read TGTGCCAGTACCCTAACCGGGACAGATAATGAAAAACTGTTTTTT.

This chain's CDR3 is CASSFFNSGNTIYF. The DNA of the CDR3 is TGTGCCAGCAGTTTTTTCAACTCTGGAAACACCATATATTTT. V is TRBV5-6 and J is TRBJ1-3; no clear D gene. From germline, CDR1 is SGHDT and CDR2 YYEEEE. The germline V and J ends were trimmed by 5 bases and 0 bases, with 9 bases remaining between them. The CDR3 sequence is 14 residues long.

The chain is built from TRBV9 and TRBJ1-6; a possible D gene is TRBD1 (5 bases). This CDR3 is 14 amino acids long. Trimming took 4 bases from V and 5 from J, leaving 10 bases between them. The germline V gene encodes CDR1 SGDLS and CDR2 YYNGEE. The CDR3 DNA reads TGTGCCAGCAGCAAACAGGTGGATAATTCACCCCTCCACTTT. It yields the protein CASSKQVDNSPLHF.

The V and J genes are TRBV2 and TRBJ2-3; D may be TRBD1 (5 bases). V was cut by 5 bases and J by 1 base, with 13 bases left in between. Germline loops: CDR1 SNHLY, CDR2 FYNNEI. This CDR3 region has 15 residues. The CDR3 sequence: CASSRQGFGTDTQYF. CDR3 coding DNA: TGTGCCAGCAGTAGGCAGGGCTTTGGCACAGATACGCAGTATTTT.

There are a few counts of this clone. One end of the junction is discordant with germline, which a read error may explain. This chain joins TRBV7-9 and TRBJ2-1, with TRBD2 identical over 9 bases. The germline gives CDR1 SEHNR, CDR2 FQNEAQ (reference sequence). The CDR3 has 15 residues. CDR3 DNA: TGTTCCAGCAGTCCAACGGGACTAGCACTTGGGGAGCAGTTCTTC. It is translated as CSSSPTGLALGEQFF. Filled out from reference TRBV7-9 and TRBJ2-1, the complete variable domain reads DTGVSQNPRHKITKRGQNVTFRCDPISEHNRLYWYRQTLGQGPEFLTYFQNEAQLEKSRLLSDRFSAERPKGSFSTLEIQRTEQGDSAMYLCSSSPTGLALGEQFFGPGTRLTVL.

V is TRBV2 and J is TRBJ1-5; no definite D call. Germline values: CDR1 SNHLY, CDR2 FYNNEI. The V and J ends lost 3 bases and 5 bases respectively, with 11 bases between them. The CDR3 length is 14 residues. In nucleotides, the CDR3 is TGTGCCAGCAGTGATAGGTCAGGCTATCAGCCCCAGCATTTT. Translating gives CASSDRSGYQPQHF.

In nucleotides, the CDR3 is TGTGCCATCAGGGGACAAAAGGGGACTAGCGGGACCGAGCAGTTCTTC. Translated, it gives CAIRGQKGTSGTEQFF. This chain links TRBV6-6 with TRBJ2-1, with 13 bases that match TRBD2. The CDR3 is 16 amino acids. Germline trimming cut 10 bases from V and 10 bases from J; bases unmatched to any gene: 16. Germline V gene sequence: CDR1 MNHNY, CDR2 SVGAGI (reference sequence).

V is TRBV30 and J is TRBJ2-3, with a possible D match to TRBD1 (6 bases). V shed 3 bases and J shed 2 bases, with 9 bases lying between them. Per germline, CDR1 GTSNPN and CDR2 SVGIG (reference sequence). The CDR3 consists of 13 residues. This chain's CDR3 is CAWSPGDTDTQYF. For the CDR3, the DNA is TGTGCCTGGAGCCCAGGGGACACAGATACGCAGTATTTT.

The V gene is TRBV5-1, the J gene TRBJ1-1; maybe TRBD1 (5 bases). With 2 bases removed from V and 4 bases from J, the gap between germline ends came to 15 bases. The V gene's germline CDR1 is SGHRS and CDR2 YFSETQ. The CDR3 has 15 amino acids. The chain's CDR3 is CASSLEGVGITEAFF. Written as DNA, the CDR3 is TGCGCCAGCAGCTTAGAAGGGGTTGGGATCACTGAAGCTTTCTTT.

The V gene is TRBV5-1, the J gene TRBJ2-7, with D maybe TRBD1 (6 bases). With 0 bases removed from V and 5 bases from J, the gap between germline ends came to 12 bases. Germline CDR1 reads SGHRS; CDR2 reads YFSETQ. This CDR3 is built from 14 residues. The CDR3 spells CASSLALGADEQYF. In DNA form, the CDR3 reads TGCGCCAGCAGCTTGGCCCTGGGGGCGGACGAGCAGTACTTC.

The J gene is TRBJ1-1, the V gene TRBV5-6; 7 nucleotides align to TRBD1. This CDR3 is built from 14 residues. Germline V gene data show CDR1 as SGHDT and CDR2 as YYEEEE. V was pared by 4 bases and J by 3 bases, with 6 bases of the junction left unmatched. CDR3 sequence reads: CASSHSGGHTEAFF. The CDR3 region has the DNA TGTGCCAGCAGCCATTCAGGGGGACACACTGAAGCTTTCTTT. The full variable domain, in which reference TRBV5-6 and TRBJ1-1 provide the parts outside the CDR3, is DAGVTQSPTHLIKTRGQQVTLRCSPKSGHDTVSWYQQALGQGPQFIFQYYEEEERQRGNFPDRFSGHQFPNYSSELNVNALLLGDSALYLCASSHSGGHTEAFFGQGTRLTVV.

This rearrangement joins TRBV11-2 to TRBJ1-1; D gene unclear. The CDR3 spans 14 residues. Trimming removed 5 bases at V and 4 bases at J, with 14 bases between. Germline-derived CDR1 and CDR2 are SGHAT and FQNNGV. The chain's CDR3 is CASSPHPTGTEAFF. CDR3 sequence (DNA): TGTGCCAGCAGCCCCCATCCGACGGGCACTGAAGCTTTCTTT.

The CDR3 DNA is TGCGCCAGCAGCTTGGGCCAGGGTGATTCCTACGAGCAGTACTTC. This codes for CASSLGQGDSYEQYF. The chain joins TRBV5-1 to TRBJ2-7; D may be TRBD1 (5 bases). The V and J ends lost 0 bases and 1 base respectively, with 11 bases between them. The CDR3 has 15 amino acids. CDR1 is SGHRS, CDR2 YFSETQ, per germline.

The chain couples TRBV5-1 to TRBJ1-1; D gene unclear. The V gene lost 0 bases and the J gene lost 5 bases, with 8 bases spanning the gap. The CDR3 runs 13 residues. Germline assignment: CDR1 SGHRS and CDR2 YFSETQ. This CDR3 is CASSLAGITEAFF. The CDR3 DNA reads as TGCGCCAGCAGCTTGGCCGGTATAACTGAAGCTTTCTTT.

This clone came up a few times. V usage is TRBV19 and J usage is TRBJ1-2; possibly TRBD1 for D (5 bases). This CDR3 is built from 14 residues. Germline V gene sequence: CDR1 LNHDA, CDR2 SQIVND (reference sequence). Trimming took off 4 bases at V and 7 bases at J, with 16 bases between the two ends. DNA of the CDR3: TGTGCCAGTAGTAGGAGATTGACAGAGTCTGGCTACACCTTC. Translating gives CASSRRLTESGYTF.

This chain connects TRBV19 to TRBJ2-2; the D gene is possibly TRBD2 (6 bases). This CDR3 spans 18 amino acids. CDR1 is LNHDA, CDR2 SQIVND, per germline (reference sequence). Trimming cost V 1 base and J 2 bases, with 17 bases left between them. The CDR3 DNA sequence: TGTGCCAGTAGTATAGTGTGGCGGGGTGGCCTAAACACCGGGGAGCTGTTTTTT. It codes for CASSIVWRGGLNTGELFF. The full variable domain, its missing parts supplied by reference TRBV19 and TRBJ2-2, is DGGITQSPKYLFRKEGQNVTLSCEQNLNHDAMYWYRQDPGQGLRLIYYSQIVNDFQKGDIAEGYSVSREKKESFPLTVTSAQKNPTAFYLCASSIVWRGGLNTGELFFGEGSRLTVL.

This clone was seen at least ten times. V and J are TRBV6-1 and TRBJ1-6; TRBD1 matches at 9 bases. The CDR3 contains 15 residues. The V gene end was trimmed by 2 bases and the J gene end by 13 bases; junction bases not matched to a gene: 9. Per the germline V gene, CDR1 is MNHNS and CDR2 is SASEGT. The CDR3, as DNA: TGTGCCAGCAGTGAAACCGGGACAGGGAGTTTGCCCCTCCACTTT. Amino acid sequence: CASSETGTGSLPLHF.

V gene TRBV6-1 combines with J gene TRBJ2-7, with D perhaps TRBD1 (6 bases). The CDR3 has 15 residues. V lost 7 bases, J lost 4 bases, and 20 bases lay in between. Germline V gene lookup returns CDR1 MNHNS and CDR2 SASEGT. CDR3 sequence reads: CASILGGSHRYEQYF. The CDR3 DNA sequence: TGTGCCAGCATCCTAGGGGGATCTCACCGATACGAGCAGTACTTC.

This clone was detected only a few times. The CDR3 reads CASSATRSNTEAFF. The CDR3 DNA follows: TGTGCCAGTAGTGCGACACGGTCGAACACTGAAGCTTTCTTT. The chain couples TRBV19 to TRBJ1-1; D gene ambiguous. The V end was cut by 5 bases, the J end by 1 base, with 11 bases between. The CDR3 consists of 14 residues. The V gene's germline CDR1 is LNHDA and CDR2 SQIVND (reference sequence).

V and J are TRBV5-4 and TRBJ1-5, with D tentatively TRBD1 (5 bases). Germline CDR1 is SGHNT and CDR2 is YYREEE (reference sequence). The CDR3 has 15 amino acids. The V end lost 2 bases, the J end lost 5 bases, and 14 bases lay between the germline ends. The DNA of the CDR3 is TGTGCCAGCAGCTTTCCCGCAGGGCAGGATCAGCCCCAGCATTTT. This codes for CASSFPAGQDQPQHF.

This chain uses TRBV11-2 with TRBJ2-1; 8 nucleotides agree with TRBD2. Germline V gives CDR1 SGHAT, CDR2 FQNNGV. The CDR3 length is 16 residues. V dropped 3 bases and J dropped 1; count of bases not matched to a gene: 5. Written as DNA, the CDR3 is TGTGCCAGCAGCTTTAGCGGGGCCTCTTCCTACAATGAGCAGTTCTTC. It translates to CASSFSGASSYNEQFF.

The chain recombines TRBV7-6 with TRBJ2-5; 13 bases match TRBD2. The CDR3 has 13 residues. CDR1 is SGHVS, CDR2 FNYEAQ, per germline. V trimming: 4 bases; J trimming: 8 bases; junction bases outside the gene matches: 1. CDR3 protein: CASSSGLAGTQYF. CDR3 DNA sequence: TGTGCCAGCAGCTCGGGACTAGCGGGAACCCAGTACTTC.